These 28 T cell receptor beta chains originate from one sample sequenced in a study of shared clonotypes between healthy human individuals. Terminally differentiated effector memory CD45RA+ cells were excluded by CCR7 positive selection of CD45RO-negative cells. Produced via immunoSEQ multiplex PCR; TCRdb's table is partial and in-frame only. The sample holds about 580,000 clones, 95% to 98% seen once. What was sequenced was naive CD8+ T cells sorted from blood. Source of these receptors: a man younger than 40 in good health.

This chain connects TRBV4-1 to TRBJ2-2; D gene ambiguous. This CDR3 contains 16 residues. Germline-derived CDR1 and CDR2 are MGHRA and YSYEKL. Trimming pared 3 bases from V and 2 bases from J, leaving 13 bases between. For the CDR3, the DNA is TGCGCCAGCAGCCACGGTCCGCCAGTCAACACCGGGGAGCTGTTTTTT. Protein: CASSHGPPVNTGELFF.

V usage is TRBV6-5 and J usage is TRBJ2-3; 7 bases are shared with TRBD2. V lost 6 bases and J lost 1; bases outside the gene matches: 7. The CDR3 runs 15 residues. The germline CDR1 and CDR2 sequences are MNHEY and SVGAGI. CDR3 loop: CASSSLADGTDTQYF. The CDR3 DNA reads TGTGCCAGCAGCTCCCTAGCGGATGGCACAGATACGCAGTATTTT.

Concerning this clone itself: In the same sample, other DNA sequences code for this CDR3. The gene calls are TRBV7-9 and TRBJ2-7; no definite D call. V lost 4 bases to trimming and J lost 4 bases, with 8 bases between them. This CDR3 is built from 12 residues. Germline CDR1 and CDR2: SEHNR and FQNEAQ (reference sequence). The CDR3 reads CASSSAAYEQYF. Written as DNA, the CDR3 is TGTGCCAGCAGCTCAGCAGCGTACGAGCAGTACTTC.

The V call is TRBV28, the J call TRBJ2-3; maybe TRBD2 (6 bases). Germline V gives CDR1 MDHEN, CDR2 SYDVKM. V shed 6 bases and J shed 1 base, with 20 bases lying between them. The CDR3 spans 17 residues. The DNA of the CDR3 is TGTGCCAGCAGGGAACGGGCGGACTACCAGCGCACAGATACGCAGTATTTT. Residues: CASRERADYQRTDTQYF.

This clone was recorded once. CDR3 region: CASSPDGSSYEQYF. The CDR3 DNA reads TGTGCCAGCAGTCCGGACGGGAGCTCCTACGAGCAGTACTTC. The chain carries TRBV27 and TRBJ2-7; the D gene is possibly TRBD2 (6 bases). The CDR3 consists of 14 residues. Germline CDR1 MNHEY, CDR2 SMNVEV (reference sequence). The V and J ends lost 5 bases and 0 bases respectively, with 11 bases between them.

V gene TRBV15 combines with J gene TRBJ2-1; 8 nucleotides agree with TRBD2. The germline V gene encodes CDR1 LNHNV and CDR2 YYDKDF (reference sequence). V lost 7 bases to trimming and J lost 8 bases; unmatched junction nucleotides: 13. The CDR3 contains 15 residues. This CDR3 reads CATTPGLGVFHEQFF. The CDR3 DNA sequence: TGTGCCACCACACCGGGACTAGGTGTTTTCCATGAGCAGTTCTTC.

This clone was seen a single time. The V and J genes are TRBV2 and TRBJ1-2; D is possibly TRBD1 (6 bases). V was clipped by 3 bases and J by 6 bases, with 11 bases between them. Germline V gene data show CDR1 as SNHLY and CDR2 as FYNNEI. This CDR3 spans 13 amino acids. CDR3 protein: CASSDGGPDGYTF. DNA of the CDR3: TGTGCCAGCAGTGACGGGGGGCCTGATGGCTACACCTTC.

The sample holds one count of this clone. V and J are TRBV28 and TRBJ2-5; 8 nucleotides agree with TRBD2. This CDR3 has 14 amino acids. Trimming took 9 bases from V and 2 from J; bases not matched to a gene: 8. In germline, CDR1 is MDHEN, CDR2 SYDVKM. CDR3 in DNA: TGTGCCAGTTCGGGAGGGGCAGGGCAAGAGACCCAGTACTTC. This encodes CASSGGAGQETQYF. The full variable domain, rest sourced from reference TRBV28 and TRBJ2-5, is DVKVTQSSRYLVKRTGEKVFLECVQDMDHENMFWYRQDPGLGLRLIYFSYDVKMKEKGDIPEGYSVSREKKERFSLILESASTNQTSMYLCASSGGAGQETQYFGPGTRLLVL.

V usage is TRBV6-5 and J usage is TRBJ2-3; 7 bases align to TRBD2. J was trimmed by 5 bases and V by 2 bases; bases with no gene match: 4. The CDR3 extends over 14 amino acids. Germline V lookup: CDR1 MNHEY, CDR2 SVGAGI. The CDR3 loop reads CASSYGLGGDTQYF. CDR3 sequence (DNA): TGTGCCAGCAGTTACGGACTAGGAGGAGATACGCAGTATTTT.

As regards this clone: The sample contains more than one DNA sequence encoding this CDR3. The CDR3: CASSLSAASSYEQYF. CDR3 DNA sequence: TGTGCCAGCAGTTTATCTGCGGCTAGCTCCTACGAGCAGTACTTC. The chain carries TRBV27 and TRBJ2-7; D gene unclear. The CDR3 has 15 amino acids. Germline values: CDR1 MNHEY, CDR2 SMNVEV (reference sequence). The germline V and J ends were trimmed by 0 bases and 0 bases, with 9 bases remaining between them.

The CDR3 DNA follows: TGTGCCAGCCGGAGGGGGGACGAGCAGTACTTC. Translation gives CASRRGDEQYF. The chain carries TRBV7-9 and TRBJ2-7, with D perhaps being TRBD1 or TRBD2 (6 bases each). The V gene's germline CDR1 is SEHNR and CDR2 FQNEAQ (reference sequence). This CDR3 region has 11 residues. Between the trimmed V and J ends, which lost 8 bases and 5 bases, there was a span of 10 bases.

The V gene is TRBV27, the J gene TRBJ2-7, with TRBD1 matching over 9 bases. The germline V gene has CDR1 MNHEY and CDR2 SMNVEV (reference sequence). CDR3 length: 15 residues. J gave up 2 bases and V 5 bases, and 7 bases lay outside the gene matches. CDR3 in amino acids: CASSPTGGSAYEQYF. The CDR3 nucleotides are TGTGCCAGCAGTCCTACAGGGGGCTCTGCCTACGAGCAGTACTTC.

The rearrangement links TRBV29-1 to TRBJ2-7; D unresolved. Germline lookup yields CDR1 SQVTM and CDR2 ANQGSEA. Trimming shortened V by 4 bases and J by 3 bases, and 13 bases separated the two germline ends. The length of the CDR3 is 13 residues. CDR3 residues: CSVVQRTNYEQYF. DNA of the CDR3: TGCAGCGTTGTACAGCGTACTAACTACGAGCAGTACTTC.

The rearrangement uses TRBV11-2 and TRBJ1-4, with 8 bases lining up with TRBD1. Germline values: CDR1 SGHAT, CDR2 FQNNGV. The CDR3 runs 14 residues. Unmatched junction bases numbered 5, after V lost 6 bases and J lost 5 bases. This CDR3 is CASRPTGENEKLFF. The CDR3 region has the DNA TGTGCCAGCAGACCGACAGGGGAAAATGAAAAACTGTTTTTT.

The V gene is TRBV7-2, the J gene TRBJ2-5; possible D gene TRBD2, 7 bases. Germline V gene lookup returns CDR1 SGHTA and CDR2 FQGNSA. CDR3 length equals 13 residues. Trimming pared 10 bases from V and 4 bases from J, leaving 16 bases between. CDR3 amino acids: CATRLGGGETQYF. The CDR3, as DNA: TGTGCCACACGATTAGGGGGGGGAGAGACCCAGTACTTC.

V usage is TRBV7-9 and J usage is TRBJ2-5; D perhaps matches TRBD1 (5 bases). CDR1 and CDR2 (germline): SEHNR, FQNEAQ (reference sequence). Trimming stripped 2 bases from V and 3 bases from J, with 13 bases between. The CDR3 has 15 amino acids. In nucleotides, the CDR3 is TGTGCCAGCAGCTTAATCTTTGAGACAGAAGAGACCCAGTACTTC. Its translation: CASSLIFETEETQYF. Supplemented by reference TRBV7-9 and TRBJ2-5, the full variable domain reads DTGVSQNPRHKITKRGQNVTFRCDPISEHNRLYWYRQTLGQGPEFLTYFQNEAQLEKSRLLSDRFSAERPKGSFSTLEIQRTEQGDSAMYLCASSLIFETEETQYFGPGTRLLVL.

The chain uses TRBV5-6 and TRBJ1-2; D gene unclear. Germline V gives CDR1 SGHDT, CDR2 YYEEEE. Trimming left V 2 bases short and J 5 bases short, with 16 bases between. This CDR3 comprises 15 residues. The CDR3 spells CASSFRASKDYGYTF. Here the CDR3 DNA reads TGTGCCAGCAGCTTCCGGGCCAGCAAAGATTATGGCTACACCTTC.

This clone was recorded once. The gene calls are TRBV7-9 and TRBJ2-3, with TRBD2 matching 12 bases. Germline V CDR1 and CDR2: SEHNR, FQNEAQ (reference sequence). The CDR3 consists of 15 residues. J lost 3 bases, V lost 9 bases, and 7 bases had no gene match. CDR3 DNA: TGTGCCAGTGACACGACTAGCGGGAGAACAGATACGCAGTATTTT. Translated: CASDTTSGRTDTQYF.

This clone has a single count. The rearrangement uses TRBV28 and TRBJ2-1, with D perhaps TRBD1 (6 bases). Trimming pared 11 bases from V and 8 bases from J, leaving 19 bases between. The germline V gene has CDR1 MDHEN and CDR2 SYDVKM. The CDR3 is 13 residues long. This CDR3 is CAWGDRIYDEQFF. The CDR3 DNA reads as TGTGCCTGGGGAGACAGGATATACGATGAGCAGTTCTTC.

The J gene is TRBJ1-3, the V gene TRBV7-6; D is unclear. Trimming removed 1 base from V and 0 bases from J, with 10 bases in between. Germline V CDR1 and CDR2: SGHVS, FNYEAQ. The CDR3 extends over 16 amino acids. In DNA, the CDR3 is TGTGCCAGCAGCTTAGTAGGACGGAACTCTGGAAACACCATATATTTT. Translation gives CASSLVGRNSGNTIYF.

The CDR3 loop is CASSLIISGTGDGELFF. For the CDR3, the DNA is TGTGCCAGCAGCTTAATTATTTCCGGGACAGGGGACGGGGAGCTGTTTTTT. The V and J genes are TRBV7-9 and TRBJ2-2; TRBD1 matches 10 bases. The trim removed 2 bases at V and 7 bases at J, leaving 10 bases unmatched. CDR1 SEHNR and CDR2 FQNEAQ come from the germline V gene (reference sequence). The CDR3 covers 17 residues. Filled out from reference TRBV7-9 and TRBJ2-2, the complete variable domain reads DTGVSQNPRHKITKRGQNVTFRCDPISEHNRLYWYRQTLGQGPEFLTYFQNEAQLEKSRLLSDRFSAERPKGSFSTLEIQRTEQGDSAMYLCASSLIISGTGDGELFFGEGSRLTVL.

The V gene is TRBV9, the J gene TRBJ2-5; TRBD2 matches 10 bases. The germline V gene encodes CDR1 SGDLS and CDR2 YYNGEE. The junction had 8 bases not matched to a gene; V was cut back by 4 bases and J by 5 bases. CDR3 length: 15 residues. Here the CDR3 reads CASSPSGSWVETQYF. CDR3 nucleotide sequence: TGTGCCAGCAGCCCTAGCGGGAGTTGGGTCGAGACCCAGTACTTC.

This chain uses TRBV7-2 with TRBJ1-5; D remains ambiguous. Germline values: CDR1 SGHTA, CDR2 FQGNSA. Trimming pared 0 bases from V and 0 bases from J, leaving 18 bases between. The CDR3 has 19 residues. This CDR3 reads CASSLALVGPADSNQPQHF. CDR3 DNA sequence: TGTGCCAGCAGCTTAGCGCTTGTGGGTCCCGCAGATAGCAATCAGCCCCAGCATTTT.

This chain connects TRBV29-1 to TRBJ2-7, with D possibly matching TRBD1 (6 bases). Germline V gene data show CDR1 as SQVTM and CDR2 as ANQGSEA. V was trimmed by 6 bases and J by 0 bases, leaving 12 bases between them. This CDR3 has 13 amino acids. Here the CDR3 reads CSVWTEYSYEQYF. The DNA for the CDR3 is TGCAGCGTCTGGACAGAGTACTCCTACGAGCAGTACTTC.

The chain joins TRBV7-2 to TRBJ1-2; D gene ambiguous. Between the trimmed V and J ends, which lost 0 bases and 2 bases, there was a span of 7 bases. This CDR3 spans 14 amino acids. Germline V lookup: CDR1 SGHTA, CDR2 FQGNSA. CDR3 sequence (DNA): TGTGCCAGCAGCTTAGCGGTAGGGAACTATGGCTACACCTTC. Its protein product is CASSLAVGNYGYTF.

This chain links TRBV7-8 with TRBJ2-7, with D maybe TRBD2 (5 bases). Trimming took off 3 bases at V and 3 bases at J, with 12 bases between the two ends. CDR1 is SGHVS and CDR2 is FQNEAQ in the germline V gene. The CDR3 extends over 14 amino acids. In nucleotides, the CDR3 is TGTGCCAGCAGCTTGAGTGGGAGTCGCTACGAGCAGTACTTC. Protein: CASSLSGSRYEQYF.

This chain links TRBV9 with TRBJ2-5, with unresolved D. CDR3 length: 15 residues. Trimming removed 0 bases from V and 1 base from J, with 10 bases in between. From germline, CDR1 is SGDLS and CDR2 YYNGEE. CDR3 nucleotides: TGTGCCAGCAGCGTAGAGGGCCGGACCCAAGAGACCCAGTACTTC. As protein: CASSVEGRTQETQYF.

Only a few counts were recorded for this clone. This sequence joins TRBV27 and TRBJ2-7; 7 bases fit TRBD2. V lost 3 bases and J lost 3; bases outside the gene matches: 2. Germline V gene lookup returns CDR1 MNHEY and CDR2 SMNVEV (reference sequence). The CDR3 loop spans 13 amino acids. The chain's CDR3 is CASSFGGGYEQYF. CDR3 coding DNA: TGTGCCAGCAGTTTTGGGGGGGGCTACGAGCAGTACTTC.